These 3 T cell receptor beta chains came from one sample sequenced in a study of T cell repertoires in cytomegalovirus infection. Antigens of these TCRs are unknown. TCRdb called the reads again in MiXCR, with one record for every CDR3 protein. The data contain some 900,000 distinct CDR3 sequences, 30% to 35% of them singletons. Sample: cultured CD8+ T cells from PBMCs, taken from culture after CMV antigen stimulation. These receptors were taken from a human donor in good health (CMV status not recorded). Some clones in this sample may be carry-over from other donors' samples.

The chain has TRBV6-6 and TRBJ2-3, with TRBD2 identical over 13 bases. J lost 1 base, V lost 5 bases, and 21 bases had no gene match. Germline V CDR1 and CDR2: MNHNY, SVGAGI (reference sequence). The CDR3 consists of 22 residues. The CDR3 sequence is CASSTTTLHPGLAGFRTDTQYF. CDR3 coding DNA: TGTGCCAGCAGTACCACAACGCTTCACCCGGGACTAGCGGGGTTTCGCACAGATACGCAGTATTTT.

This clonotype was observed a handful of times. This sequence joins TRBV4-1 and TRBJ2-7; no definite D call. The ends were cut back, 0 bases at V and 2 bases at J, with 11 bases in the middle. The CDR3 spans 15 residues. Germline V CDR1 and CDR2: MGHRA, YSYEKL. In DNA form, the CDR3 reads TGCGCCAGCAGCCAAGATCTCGGATTTACCTACGAGCAGTACTTC. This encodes CASSQDLGFTYEQYF.

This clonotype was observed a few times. DNA for the CDR3: TGTGCCAGCAGTTTCACAGGGGGCGCTGGCTACACCTTC. The encoded protein is CASSFTGGAGYTF. J is TRBJ1-2 and V is TRBV12-3 or TRBV12-4, with 9 positions matching TRBD1. V was pared by 3 bases and J by 7 bases, with 3 bases of the junction left unmatched. The CDR3 consists of 13 residues.